Shown below are 20 T cell receptor beta chains from a single sample sequenced in a study of blood T cell repertoires in COVID-19. Sequencing was performed with immunoSEQ multiplex PCR; in TCRdb, only in-frame clones are kept and a portion is missing. This table has hundreds of thousands of clones, roughly 89% appearing once. Sequenced input: peripheral blood. Receptors originate from a woman between 45 and 60 years old with COVID-19, enrolled during active disease.

To note about this clone: At the DNA level, this CDR3 is encoded by other sequences in the same sample as well. The V call is TRBV28, the J call TRBJ2-5; 8 bases line up with TRBD1. V trimming: 8 bases; J trimming: 4 bases; junction bases outside the gene matches: 6. The CDR3 loop spans 13 amino acids. Germline CDR1 is MDHEN and CDR2 is SYDVKM. The CDR3: CASRTGGRETQYF. CDR3 coding DNA: TGTGCCAGCCGCACAGGGGGTCGAGAGACCCAGTACTTC.

The chain uses TRBV2 and TRBJ2-3; D remains unclear. Trimming removed 3 bases from V and 14 bases from J, with 12 bases in between. CDR3 length: 11 residues. Germline V gene lookup returns CDR1 SNHLY and CDR2 FYNNEI. The DNA of the CDR3 is TGTGCCAGCAGTGAGGGCCTAATGTGGTATTTT. Residues: CASSEGLMWYF. The full variable domain, its missing parts supplied by reference TRBV2 and TRBJ2-3, is EPEVTQTPSHQVTQMGQEVILRCVPISNHLYFYWYRQILGQKVEFLVSFYNNEISEKSEIFDDQFSVERPDGSNFTLKIRSTKLEDSAMYFCASSEGLMWYFGPGTRLTVL.

This chain links TRBV6-4 with TRBJ2-3; D not resolved. The germline V gene encodes CDR1 MRHNA and CDR2 SNTAGT. This CDR3 region has 13 residues. V shed 6 bases and J shed 1 base, with 8 bases lying between them. CDR3 sequence (DNA): TGTGCCAGCAGCGCGGCCCGCACAGATACGCAGTATTTT. Amino acid sequence: CASSAARTDTQYF.

The chain recombines TRBV3-1 (or the pseudogene TRBV3-2) with TRBJ1-2; 7 bases are a match to TRBD1. The CDR3 sequence is 14 residues long. The germline V gene has CDR1 LGHDT and CDR2 YNNKEL (reference sequence). The V segment lost 4 bases and the J segment 5 bases; nucleotides outside the gene matches: 7. The CDR3 protein is CASSPGGTLYGYTF. DNA of the CDR3: TGTGCCAGCAGCCCAGGGGGAACCCTGTATGGCTACACCTTC.

V is TRBV2 and J is TRBJ2-2; 10 bases match TRBD1. Germline V gene data show CDR1 as SNHLY and CDR2 as FYNNEI. The junction had 4 bases not matched to a gene; V was cut back by 5 bases and J by 7 bases. The CDR3 has 14 amino acids. The CDR3 spells CASSWDRGGGELFF. CDR3 sequence (DNA): TGTGCCAGCAGTTGGGACAGGGGTGGCGGGGAGCTGTTTTTT.

V and J are TRBV12-5 and TRBJ2-7, with 10 bases aligning to TRBD1. The V gene's germline CDR1 is LGHNT and CDR2 FRNRAP. With 3 bases clipped from V and 5 bases from J, the junction kept 4 bases outside the gene matches. This CDR3 comprises 14 residues. This CDR3 is CASGFRQGADEQYF. CDR3 in DNA: TGTGCTAGTGGTTTCCGACAGGGGGCCGACGAGCAGTACTTC.

The rearrangement uses TRBV7-8 and TRBJ1-1; D is ambiguous. Germline lookup yields CDR1 SGHVS and CDR2 FQNEAQ. The V end lost 2 bases, the J end lost 0 bases, and 13 bases lay between the germline ends. The CDR3 covers 16 residues. This chain's CDR3 is CASSLSANSLNTEAFF. DNA for the CDR3: TGTGCCAGCAGCTTATCGGCGAACAGCTTGAACACTGAAGCTTTCTTT.

The chain links TRBV7-9 to TRBJ1-2; D unresolved. The V end lost 5 bases, the J end lost 6 bases, and 13 bases lay between the germline ends. Germline lookup yields CDR1 SEHNR and CDR2 FQNEAQ (reference sequence). This CDR3 contains 13 residues. The CDR3 sequence is CASSTAQVDGYTF. The CDR3 nucleotides read TGTGCCAGCAGCACCGCGCAGGTTGATGGCTACACCTTC.

The chain is built from TRBV3-1 (or the pseudogene TRBV3-2) and TRBJ1-1; 10 positions match TRBD1. Germline loops: CDR1 LGHDT, CDR2 YNNKEL (reference sequence). V trimming: 3 bases; J trimming: 6 bases; junction bases outside the gene matches: 10. The CDR3 covers 16 residues. This chain's CDR3 is CASSHTLGQGRAEAFF. The CDR3 DNA reads TGTGCCAGCAGCCACACGCTGGGACAGGGGAGGGCTGAAGCTTTCTTT.

J is TRBJ1-1 and V is TRBV5-1; D possibly corresponds to TRBD1 (5 bases). Trimming took off 3 bases at V and 3 bases at J, with 15 bases between the two ends. The CDR3 has 15 amino acids. Per germline, CDR1 SGHRS and CDR2 YFSETQ. CDR3 residues: CASSYLGLVDTEAFF. The CDR3 DNA reads as TGCGCCAGCAGCTACCTGGGGCTAGTGGACACTGAAGCTTTCTTT.

The V and J genes are TRBV5-6 and TRBJ2-7, with a tentative D call TRBD1 (5 bases). V lost 4 bases and J 5 bases, leaving 13 bases between the germline ends. CDR1 is SGHDT and CDR2 is YYEEEE in the germline V gene. CDR3 length equals 13 residues. The CDR3 coding sequence is TGTGCCAGCAGCCCAGTCTGGGGCGACGAGCAGTACTTC. Translating it yields CASSPVWGDEQYF.

This chain joins TRBV18 and TRBJ2-2; D remains unclear. CDR1 is KGHSH, CDR2 LQKENI, per germline. V shed 3 bases and J shed 0 bases, with 8 bases lying between them. This CDR3 is 15 amino acids long. This chain's CDR3 is CASSPSYANTGELFF. DNA of the CDR3: TGTGCCAGCTCACCGAGCTACGCGAACACCGGGGAGCTGTTTTTT.

The chain recombines TRBV29-1 with TRBJ1-2; D is unclear. V lost 0 bases to trimming and J lost 8 bases, with 13 bases between them. CDR3 length equals 13 residues. Germline V lookup: CDR1 SQVTM, CDR2 ANQGSEA. CDR3 residues: CSVEDFSGNGYTF. The CDR3 nucleotides read TGCAGCGTTGAAGATTTCTCGGGAAACGGCTACACCTTC.

This clone occurred once. The chain recombines TRBV24-1 with TRBJ1-2; 7 positions match TRBD1. The junction had 7 bases not matched to a gene; V was cut back by 5 bases and J by 2 bases. Germline values: CDR1 KGHDR, CDR2 SFDVKD. The CDR3 is 15 residues long. The CDR3 bases are TGTGCCACCAGTGTCCCCGGGACAGCGAACTATGGCTACACCTTC. Its translation is CATSVPGTANYGYTF.

The V and J genes are TRBV9 and TRBJ1-2; D might be TRBD1 (6 bases). Germline-derived CDR1 and CDR2 are SGDLS and YYNGEE. The V and J ends lost 0 bases and 8 bases respectively, with 17 bases between them. There are 15 residues in the CDR3. As DNA, the CDR3 is TGTGCCAGCAGCGTAGGAACGGCAGGGGATGGCGGCTACACCTTC. Amino acids: CASSVGTAGDGGYTF.

The rearrangement joins TRBV3-1 (or the pseudogene TRBV3-2) to TRBJ1-2; 9 positions agree with TRBD1. This CDR3 is built from 14 residues. From germline, CDR1 is LGHDT and CDR2 YNNKEL (reference sequence). The V segment lost 5 bases and the J segment 5 bases; nucleotides outside the gene matches: 6. The CDR3 reads CASSDGQGKYGYTF. The CDR3 DNA reads TGTGCCAGCAGCGATGGACAGGGGAAGTATGGCTACACCTTC.

The V gene is TRBV6-5, the J gene TRBJ1-1; 9 bases are shared with TRBD1. Germline trimming cut 6 bases from V and 5 bases from J; bases unmatched to any gene: 4. The CDR3 length is 13 residues. Germline V lookup: CDR1 MNHEY, CDR2 SVGAGI. The CDR3 spells CASRRTGDTEAFF. CDR3 coding DNA: TGTGCCAGCAGGCGGACAGGGGATACTGAAGCTTTCTTT.

This rearrangement joins TRBV12-3 or TRBV12-4 to TRBJ1-5, with a weak D call TRBD1 (5 bases). CDR3 length: 12 amino acids. Trimming pared 3 bases from V and 9 bases from J, leaving 9 bases between. The CDR3 coding sequence is TGTGCCAGCAGTTTGGCAGGGCCGCCCCAGCATTTT. It translates to CASSLAGPPQHF.

The V call is TRBV18, the J call TRBJ2-1; 11 nucleotides agree with TRBD2. The CDR3 contains 16 residues. V lost 4 bases to trimming and J lost 4 bases; unmatched junction nucleotides: 6. Per the germline V gene, CDR1 is KGHSH and CDR2 is LQKENI. The CDR3 DNA follows: TGTGCCAGCTCACTCGGACTAGCGGGCTTATACAATGAGCAGTTCTTC. Its translation: CASSLGLAGLYNEQFF.

This chain links TRBV18 with TRBJ1-2; D ambiguous. Germline CDR1 reads KGHSH; CDR2 reads LQKENI. There are 14 residues in the CDR3. V was clipped by 4 bases and J by 2 bases, with 11 bases between them. DNA of the CDR3: TGTGCCAGCTCACTACAGACCGAAAACTATGGCTACACCTTC. Protein product: CASSLQTENYGYTF.